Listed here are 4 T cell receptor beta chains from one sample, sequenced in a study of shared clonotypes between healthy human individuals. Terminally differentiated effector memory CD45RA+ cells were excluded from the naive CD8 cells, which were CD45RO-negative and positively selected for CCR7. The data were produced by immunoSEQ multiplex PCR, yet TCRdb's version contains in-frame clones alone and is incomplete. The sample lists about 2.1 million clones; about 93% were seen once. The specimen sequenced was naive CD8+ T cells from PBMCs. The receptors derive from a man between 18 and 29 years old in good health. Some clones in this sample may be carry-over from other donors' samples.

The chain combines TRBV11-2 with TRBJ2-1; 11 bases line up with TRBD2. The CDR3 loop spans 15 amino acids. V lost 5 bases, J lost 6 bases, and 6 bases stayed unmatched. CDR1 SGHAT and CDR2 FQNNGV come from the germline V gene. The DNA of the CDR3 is TGTGCCAGCAGCCGACTAGCGGGAAAGCGCAATGAGCAGTTCTTC. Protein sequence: CASSRLAGKRNEQFF.

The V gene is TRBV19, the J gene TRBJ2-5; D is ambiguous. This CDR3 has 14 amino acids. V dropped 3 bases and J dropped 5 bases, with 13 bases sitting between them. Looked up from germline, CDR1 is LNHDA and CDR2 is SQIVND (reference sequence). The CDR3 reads CASSMGPGVETQYF. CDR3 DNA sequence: TGTGCCAGTAGTATGGGCCCGGGTGTGGAGACCCAGTACTTC.

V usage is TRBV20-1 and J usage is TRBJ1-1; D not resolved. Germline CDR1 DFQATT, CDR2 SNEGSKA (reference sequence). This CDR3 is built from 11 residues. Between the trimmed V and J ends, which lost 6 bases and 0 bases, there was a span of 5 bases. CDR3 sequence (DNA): TGCAGTGCACAGTTGAACACTGAAGCTTTCTTT. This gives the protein CSAQLNTEAFF.

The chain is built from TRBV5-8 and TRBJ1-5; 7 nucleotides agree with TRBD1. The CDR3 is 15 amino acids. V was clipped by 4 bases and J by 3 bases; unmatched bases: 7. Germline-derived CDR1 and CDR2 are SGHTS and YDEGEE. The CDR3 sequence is CASSVQGQNNQPQHF. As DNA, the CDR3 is TGTGCCAGCAGCGTACAGGGACAGAACAATCAGCCCCAGCATTTT.